This T cell receptor beta chain is from a study of blood T cell repertoires in COVID-19. Trimming took 5 bases from V and 7 from J; bases not matched to a gene: 8. CDR3 length: 15 amino acids. The germline CDR1 and CDR2 sequences are SEHNR and FQNEAQ (reference sequence). The protocol was immunoSEQ multiplex PCR, while the TCRdb copy is restricted to in-frame clones and leaves out a portion. The sample has 150,000 or so clones, approximately 88% seen once. The chain has TRBV7-9 and TRBJ1-6, with TRBD1 matching 7 bases. The receptor was isolated from a woman aged 55-69 years who had recovered from COVID-19. The sequencing sample was made of PBMCs or T cells enriched from blood (not recorded which). CDR3 protein: CASSLTGARNSPLHF. The CDR3 DNA sequence: TGTGCCAGCAGCCTAACAGGGGCTCGGAATTCACCCCTCCACTTT. The entire variable domain, with the rest obtained from reference TRBV7-9 and TRBJ1-6, is as follows: DTGVSQNPRHKITKRGQNVTFRCDPISEHNRLYWYRQTLGQGPEFLTYFQNEAQLEKSRLLSDRFSAERPKGSFSTLEIQRTEQGDSAMYLCASSLTGARNSPLHFGNGTRLTVT.